Below, 31 T cell receptor beta chains from the same sample are listed, as sequenced in a study of T-cell memory formation after mild COVID-19. TCRdb analysed the 5' RACE reads with MiXCR anew, one entry per CDR3 protein. The sample contains around 470,000 distinct CDR3 sequences, 20% of which appear only once. The specimen was PBMCs or a T cell subset sorted from them (not recorded which). The receptors were gathered from an adult woman who had mild COVID-19 (a few samples of this study predate the infection). Cell type and time point are not known.

In nucleotides, the CDR3 is TGCAGTGTGTTGGGGCATCACTACGAGCAGTACTTC. As protein: CSVLGHHYEQYF. This sequence joins TRBV20-1 and TRBJ2-7; tentative D call: TRBD1 (5 bases). From germline, CDR1 is DFQATT and CDR2 SNEGSKA (reference sequence). V lost 7 bases and J 3 bases, leaving 13 bases between the germline ends. This CDR3 has 12 amino acids.

The chain is built from TRBV2 and TRBJ2-7, with TRBD1 as a possible D gene (5 bases). This CDR3 is built from 13 residues. Per germline, CDR1 SNHLY and CDR2 FYNNEI. V lost 3 bases and J lost 2, with 8 bases in between. The chain's CDR3 is CASSDGRAYEQYF. CDR3 sequence (DNA): TGTGCCAGCAGTGATGGCAGGGCCTACGAGCAGTACTTC.

This clonotype was seen a few times. The V gene is TRBV7-2, the J gene TRBJ2-3, with D tentatively TRBD1 (6 bases). The CDR3 extends over 13 amino acids. CDR1 and CDR2 from the germline V gene are SGHTA and FQGNSA. The V end was cut by 7 bases, the J end by 6 bases, with 14 bases between. CDR3 residues: CASTRGGRDTQYF. The DNA for the CDR3 is TGTGCCAGCACCAGAGGGGGAAGGGATACGCAGTATTTT.

The V and J genes are TRBV6-6 and TRBJ1-3, with 7 bases identical to TRBD1. With 0 bases clipped from V and 2 bases from J, the junction kept 4 bases outside the gene matches. Germline CDR1 reads MNHNY; CDR2 reads SVGAGI (reference sequence). The CDR3 covers 16 residues. The CDR3 reads CASSYSGTETGNTIYF. The DNA of the CDR3 is TGTGCCAGCAGTTACTCCGGGACAGAAACTGGAAACACCATATATTTT.

The V and J genes are TRBV30 and TRBJ2-1; D is unresolved. Per the germline V gene, CDR1 is GTSNPN and CDR2 is SVGIG (reference sequence). Trimming shortened V by 0 bases and J by 7 bases, and 7 bases separated the two germline ends. This CDR3 comprises 12 residues. CDR3 in DNA: TGTGCCTGGAGTGTGGGTCCAAATGAGCAGTTCTTC. Translation gives CAWSVGPNEQFF.

This clonotype has a count of ten or more. V usage is TRBV7-3 and J usage is TRBJ2-2; tentatively, D is TRBD2 (5 bases). Germline CDR1 SGHTA, CDR2 FQGTGA. This CDR3 is built from 13 residues. V was cut by 3 bases and J by 4 bases, with 6 bases left in between. The DNA of the CDR3 is TGTGCCAGCAGCTTGAGGGTCACCGGGGAGCTGTTTTTT. Residues: CASSLRVTGELFF.

The sample holds a few counts of this clonotype. This sequence joins TRBV6-5 and TRBJ1-1; D remains ambiguous. The CDR3 is made up of 13 amino acids. V lost 8 bases, J lost 3 bases, and 13 bases lay in between. Germline-derived CDR1 and CDR2 are MNHEY and SVGAGI. CDR3 nucleotides: TGTGCCAGCCAAACTAAATCCGACACTGAAGCTTTCTTT. Its protein is CASQTKSDTEAFF.

The rearrangement uses TRBV7-9 and TRBJ1-3, with D unclear. The ends were cut back, 5 bases at V and 3 bases at J, with 14 bases in the middle. The germline V gene has CDR1 SEHNR and CDR2 FQNEAQ (reference sequence). CDR3 length: 15 residues. The CDR3 region is CASSEGVLRGNTIYF. DNA of the CDR3: TGTGCCAGCAGCGAGGGAGTCCTGCGTGGAAACACCATATATTTT.

V and J are TRBV28 and TRBJ2-7; TRBD1 aligns across 7 bases. Looked up from germline, CDR1 is MDHEN and CDR2 is SYDVKM. The CDR3 is made up of 12 amino acids. CDR3 bases: TGTGGGACGAGGGGGCGCGTCTACGAGCAGTACTTC. Encoded protein: CGTRGRVYEQYF.

The chain is built from TRBV20-1 and TRBJ1-1; D might be TRBD1 (6 bases). Trimming stripped 6 bases from V and 1 base from J, with 6 bases between. The CDR3 is made up of 11 amino acids. CDR1 is DFQATT, CDR2 SNEGSKA, per germline (reference sequence). The CDR3, as DNA: TGCAGTGCACAGGGGAACACTGAAGCTTTCTTT. This gives the protein CSAQGNTEAFF.

The chain recombines TRBV5-1 with TRBJ2-7, with TRBD2 matching 9 bases. Per germline, CDR1 SGHRS and CDR2 YFSETQ. With 0 bases clipped from V and 4 bases from J, the junction kept 2 bases outside the gene matches. CDR3 size: 14 residues. Here the CDR3 reads CASSLGSGGYEQYF. CDR3 DNA sequence: TGCGCCAGCAGCTTGGGTAGCGGGGGTTACGAGCAGTACTTC. The full variable domain, completed using reference TRBV5-1 and TRBJ2-7, is KAGVTQTPRYLIKTRGQQVTLSCSPISGHRSVSWYQQTPGQGLQFLFEYFSETQRNKGNFPGRFSGRQFSNSRSEMNVSTLELGDSALYLCASSLGSGGYEQYFGPGTRLTVT.

This clonotype was seen a few times. The V call is TRBV29-1, the J call TRBJ2-2, with unresolved D. CDR3 length: 14 residues. CDR1 is SQVTM and CDR2 is ANQGSEA in the germline V gene. Trimming cost V 4 bases and J 5 bases, with 14 bases left between them. CDR3 sequence reads: CSVGPRPETGELFF. The CDR3 coding sequence is TGCAGCGTTGGCCCGCGACCGGAGACCGGGGAGCTGTTTTTT.

V and J are TRBV12-3 or TRBV12-4 and TRBJ1-2; TRBD1 might be the D (5 bases). V lost 5 bases and J 8 bases, leaving 15 bases between the germline ends. The CDR3 totals 13 residues. This CDR3 is CASSRTGDRGYTF. The CDR3, as DNA: TGTGCCAGCAGTCGAACAGGTGACCGGGGCTACACCTTC.

The genes are TRBV5-6 and TRBJ2-5; the D gene is possibly TRBD1 (6 bases). The germline V and J ends were trimmed by 4 bases and 2 bases, with 15 bases remaining between them. CDR3 size: 15 residues. The germline gives CDR1 SGHDT, CDR2 YYEEEE. The CDR3 nucleotides read TGTGCCAGCAGCGGCGCTGGGGGCAGACAAGAGACCCAGTACTTC. Its translation is CASSGAGGRQETQYF.

The rearrangement links TRBV7-9 to TRBJ1-1; no definite D call. Trimming took off 7 bases at V and 0 bases at J, with 9 bases between the two ends. The CDR3 covers 13 residues. The germline V gene has CDR1 SEHNR and CDR2 FQNEAQ (reference sequence). The CDR3 loop reads CASTLLMNTEAFF. CDR3 coding DNA: TGTGCCAGCACCCTATTGATGAACACTGAAGCTTTCTTT.

The V call is TRBV7-3, the J call TRBJ2-5, with 7 bases identical to TRBD1. The J segment lost 9 bases and the V segment lost 5 bases, leaving 15 bases of the junction unmatched. The CDR3 contains 15 residues. CDR1 and CDR2 (germline): SGHTA, FQGTGA. The CDR3 here is CASSAGQAPLEAQYF. The CDR3 bases are TGTGCCAGCAGCGCTGGACAGGCGCCCCTGGAGGCCCAGTACTTC.

This clonotype was counted a few times. The V call is TRBV7-2, the J call TRBJ2-3; 10 nucleotides agree with TRBD2. Trimming at V came to 2 bases and at J to 6 bases, leaving 8 bases not matched to a gene. This CDR3 comprises 16 residues. Germline V lookup: CDR1 SGHTA, CDR2 FQGNSA. The DNA of the CDR3 is TGTGCCAGCAGCTTAACCCCTAGCGGGGGCCGGGATACGCAGTATTTT. Translation gives CASSLTPSGGRDTQYF.

This chain joins TRBV5-5 and TRBJ2-3; 7 bases map to TRBD1. J was trimmed by 0 bases and V by 0 bases; bases with no gene match: 7. The CDR3 totals 17 residues. Per germline, CDR1 SGHKS and CDR2 YYEKEE (reference sequence). The CDR3: CASSLATGTASTDTQYF. The CDR3 bases are TGTGCCAGCAGCTTGGCAACAGGGACAGCTAGCACAGATACGCAGTATTTT. The variable domain in full, with the rest retrieved from reference TRBV5-5 and TRBJ2-3, is DAGVTQSPTHLIKTRGQQVTLRCSPISGHKSVSWYQQVLGQGPQFIFQYYEKEERGRGNFPDRFSARQFPNYSSELNVNALLLGDSALYLCASSLATGTASTDTQYFGPGTRLTVL.

The rearrangement links TRBV2 to TRBJ1-2, with no clear D. CDR3 length: 15 amino acids. V lost 4 bases to trimming and J lost 8 bases, with 20 bases between them. CDR1 and CDR2 from the germline V gene are SNHLY and FYNNEI. CDR3 in DNA: TGTGCCAGCAGTGGGGGTAAGAGGAATCCAGCAGGCTACACCTTC. Translating it yields CASSGGKRNPAGYTF.

This clonotype was detected ten times or more. The chain has TRBV11-3 and TRBJ2-2; D uncertain. The CDR3 spans 16 residues. Germline V gene data show CDR1 as SGHNT and CDR2 as YENEEA. Trimming removed 5 bases from V and 2 bases from J, with 15 bases in between. CDR3 residues: CASSLGSPLNTGELFF. CDR3 nucleotides: TGTGCCAGCAGCCTAGGGTCCCCCCTTAACACCGGGGAGCTGTTTTTT.

DNA for the CDR3: TGCAGTGGAAATGCAGGGACAGGGGCCTACGAGCAGTACTTC. It codes for CSGNAGTGAYEQYF. The chain couples TRBV20-1 to TRBJ2-7; TRBD1 agrees at 10 bases. Germline V gene data show CDR1 as DFQATT and CDR2 as SNEGSKA (reference sequence). V trimming: 7 bases; J trimming: 2 bases; junction bases outside the gene matches: 8. The CDR3 is 14 amino acids.

This rearrangement joins TRBV6-2 or TRBV6-3 to TRBJ2-2, with D hard to call. The CDR3 runs to 13 residues. Trimming took off 6 bases at V and 5 bases at J, with 10 bases between the two ends. The V gene's germline CDR1 is MNHEY and CDR2 SVGEGT. The CDR3 sequence is CASSLLWTGELFF. The CDR3 DNA follows: TGTGCCAGCAGCCTTCTGTGGACCGGGGAGCTGTTTTTT.

V usage is TRBV15 and J usage is TRBJ2-3; D is ambiguous. The germline CDR1 and CDR2 sequences are LNHNV and YYDKDF (reference sequence). The length of the CDR3 is 12 residues. V was shortened by 0 bases and J by 7 bases, with 5 bases between the two germline ends. In DNA form, the CDR3 reads TGTGCCACCAGCAGAGATCTTCATACGCAGTATTTT. Its protein product is CATSRDLHTQYF.

This clonotype was detected only a few times. The chain is built from TRBV7-9 and TRBJ1-1, with 7 bases matching TRBD1. V was pared by 5 bases and J by 1 base, with 7 bases of the junction left unmatched. Per the germline V gene, CDR1 is SEHNR and CDR2 is FQNEAQ (reference sequence). The CDR3 is 15 amino acids. For the CDR3, the DNA is TGTGCCAGCAGCCCGCCGACAGGGCCGAACACTGAAGCTTTCTTT. It translates to CASSPPTGPNTEAFF.

The table lists this clonotype with many counts. CDR3 sequence reads: CASSLRLAGSYEQYF. In nucleotides, the CDR3 is TGTGCCAGCAGTTTAAGACTAGCGGGATCCTACGAGCAGTACTTC. V gene TRBV12-3 or TRBV12-4 combines with J gene TRBJ2-7; 11 nucleotides match TRBD2. This CDR3 is 15 amino acids long. V dropped 2 bases and J dropped 1; count of bases not matched to a gene: 1.

Concerning this clonotype: A read error may account for a junction end that differs from germline. The CDR3 reads CSTSRDLAGGSYNEQFF. Written as DNA, the CDR3 is TGTTCCACCAGCAGAGATCTAGCGGGAGGATCCTACAATGAGCAGTTCTTC. The rearrangement links TRBV15 to TRBJ2-1; TRBD2 matches at 11 bases. CDR3 length: 17 amino acids. Per the germline V gene, CDR1 is LNHNV and CDR2 is YYDKDF (reference sequence).

This clonotype was seen only a few times. One junction end disagrees with the germline gene, perhaps due to a read error. The genes are TRBV11-2 and TRBJ2-3; TRBD2 matches 7 bases. The length of the CDR3 is 16 residues. Per germline, CDR1 SGHAT and CDR2 FQNNGV. CDR3 sequence: CASSLEEGGPRDTQYF. The CDR3 region has the DNA TGTGCCAGCAGCCTAGAGGAGGGAGGGCCCCGGGATACGCAGTATTTT.

The gene calls are TRBV6-2 or TRBV6-3 and TRBJ2-7; 9 bases match TRBD1. V was pared by 6 bases and J by 2 bases, with 8 bases of the junction left unmatched. The CDR3 length is 15 residues. Germline assignment: CDR1 MNHEY and CDR2 SVGEGT. DNA for the CDR3: TGTGCCAGCAGCTTCGGGGACAGGGCAACCTACGAGCAGTACTTC. This sequence encodes CASSFGDRATYEQYF.

The V and J genes are TRBV27 and TRBJ1-2; TRBD1 might be the D (5 bases). Germline loops: CDR1 MNHEY, CDR2 SMNVEV (reference sequence). V lost 2 bases and J 8 bases, leaving 12 bases between the germline ends. CDR3 size: 13 residues. The CDR3: CASSLVQGEGYTF. CDR3 sequence (DNA): TGTGCCAGCAGTTTAGTCCAGGGAGAGGGCTACACCTTC.

The chain combines TRBV7-2 with TRBJ2-5; no clear D. Germline V gene sequence: CDR1 SGHTA, CDR2 FQGNSA. The CDR3 has 13 amino acids. The germline V and J ends were trimmed by 2 bases and 5 bases, with 9 bases remaining between them. CDR3 region: CASSLSPGETQYF. The CDR3 DNA reads as TGTGCCAGCAGCTTAAGTCCCGGGGAGACCCAGTACTTC.

V and J are TRBV15 and TRBJ1-2; TRBD1 is a possible D gene (5 bases). V was clipped by 8 bases and J by 3 bases, with 10 bases between them. The V gene's germline CDR1 is LNHNV and CDR2 YYDKDF (reference sequence). The CDR3 is 12 residues long. The CDR3 bases are TGTGCCACCGTGGGGGAACACTATGGCTACACCTTC. Protein: CATVGEHYGYTF.